These 31 T cell receptor beta chains came from one sample sequenced in a study of radiotherapy plus CTLA-4 blockade in lung cancer. Sequenced by immunoSEQ multiplex PCR; TCRdb stores in-frame clones only, minus some. Of more than 75,000 clones in the sample, about four fifths are singletons; the top ten hold about 26%. The material was peripheral blood, obtained from a patient treated with radiotherapy plus ipilimumab. Every receptor here comes from a human donor with non-small cell lung cancer that progressed on radiotherapy plus ipilimumab.

The CDR3 DNA follows: TGTGCCAGCAGCGCCGGGACAGGACATGGCTACACCTTC. Amino acid sequence: CASSAGTGHGYTF. This sequence joins TRBV9 and TRBJ1-2; 8 nucleotides align to TRBD1. The germline V gene has CDR1 SGDLS and CDR2 YYNGEE. The V and J ends lost 3 bases and 6 bases, in that order; junction bases with no gene match: 4. CDR3 size: 13 residues.

The chain links TRBV6-1 to TRBJ2-4; a possible D gene is TRBD1 (5 bases). Germline loops: CDR1 MNHNS, CDR2 SASEGT. With 1 base removed from V and 1 base from J, the gap between germline ends came to 11 bases. The CDR3 extends over 16 amino acids. The CDR3 sequence is CASSEVSGWAKNIQYF. The CDR3 DNA follows: TGTGCCAGCAGTGAAGTTTCAGGGTGGGCCAAAAACATTCAGTACTTC.

This clone has just one count. This chain links TRBV4-2 with TRBJ2-5; tentatively, D is TRBD1 (5 bases). V was cut by 0 bases and J by 9 bases, with 14 bases left in between. CDR3 size: 14 residues. Germline lookup yields CDR1 LGHNA and CDR2 YNFKEQ. The CDR3 region has the DNA TGTGCCAGCAGCCAAGATAACTGGGGCAGGGCCCAGTACTTC. Translating it yields CASSQDNWGRAQYF.

V usage is TRBV28 and J usage is TRBJ2-6, with D possibly called TRBD1 or TRBD2 (5 bases each). This CDR3 is 17 amino acids long. The ends were cut back, 7 bases at V and 0 bases at J, with 16 bases in the middle. CDR1 and CDR2 from the germline V gene are MDHEN and SYDVKM. This CDR3 is CASKRDPPSSGANVLTF. For the CDR3, the DNA is TGTGCCAGCAAACGGGACCCTCCTAGCTCTGGGGCCAACGTCCTGACTTTC.

The chain combines TRBV5-6 with TRBJ2-1; no reliable D call. CDR1 is SGHDT and CDR2 is YYEEEE in the germline V gene. The ends were cut back, 3 bases at V and 9 bases at J, with 10 bases in the middle. This CDR3 region has 12 residues. The CDR3 sequence is CASSSLRIEQFF. Here the CDR3 DNA reads TGTGCCAGCAGCTCCCTCAGAATTGAGCAGTTCTTC.

This chain connects TRBV28 to TRBJ2-1; 9 nucleotides match TRBD2. There are 15 residues in the CDR3. Trimming cost V 1 base and J 4 bases; bases outside gene matches: 2. Germline loops: CDR1 MDHEN, CDR2 SYDVKM. The CDR3 nucleotides are TGTGCCAGCAGTTTATATACTAGCGGGTACAATGAGCAGTTCTTC. The encoded protein is CASSLYTSGYNEQFF. Complete variable domain (other parts from reference TRBV28 and TRBJ2-1): DVKVTQSSRYLVKRTGEKVFLECVQDMDHENMFWYRQDPGLGLRLIYFSYDVKMKEKGDIPEGYSVSREKKERFSLILESASTNQTSMYLCASSLYTSGYNEQFFGPGTRLTVL.

J is TRBJ2-3 and V is TRBV5-4; 12 bases are shared with TRBD1. The CDR3 has 15 amino acids. CDR1 is SGHNT, CDR2 YYREEE, per germline (reference sequence). V was pared by 1 base and J by 10 bases, with 7 bases of the junction left unmatched. The DNA for the CDR3 is TGTGCCAGCAGCTTGCCGGGACAGGGGGCTGGTCCGCAGTATTTT. Residues: CASSLPGQGAGPQYF.

The chain employs TRBV28 and TRBJ2-7; TRBD1 matches 9 bases. The germline gives CDR1 MDHEN, CDR2 SYDVKM. The CDR3 covers 14 residues. The V and J ends lost 3 bases and 6 bases, in that order; junction bases with no gene match: 6. Written as DNA, the CDR3 is TGTGCCAGCAGTTTTGGGGACAGGGAAGGCGAGCAGTACGTC. Its protein is CASSFGDREGEQYV.

The chain has TRBV7-9 and TRBJ2-1; D is perhaps TRBD1 (5 bases). The CDR3 consists of 16 residues. Trimming took 4 bases from V and 6 from J, leaving 19 bases between them. Germline CDR1 and CDR2: SEHNR and FQNEAQ (reference sequence). The CDR3 coding sequence is TGTGCCAGCAGCTCAAGACAGCGCGAGAAGGCCAATGAGCAGTTCTTC. Amino acid sequence: CASSSRQREKANEQFF.

The rearrangement joins TRBV5-5 to TRBJ1-4, with D hard to call. There are 15 residues in the CDR3. V lost 0 bases and J 0 bases, leaving 6 bases between the germline ends. Germline values: CDR1 SGHKS, CDR2 YYEKEE (reference sequence). CDR3 amino acids: CASSLGIATNEKLFF. DNA for the CDR3: TGTGCCAGCAGCTTGGGCATCGCAACTAATGAAAAACTGTTTTTT.

The chain is built from TRBV15 and TRBJ2-5; 7 bases line up with TRBD1. The CDR3 runs 16 residues. Germline V gives CDR1 LNHNV, CDR2 YYDKDF (reference sequence). After removal of 3 bases from V and 0 bases from J, the junction contained 7 bases not matched to a gene. DNA for the CDR3: TGTGCCACCAGCAGGACAGGGAACAATTACCAAGAGACCCAGTACTTC. It encodes CATSRTGNNYQETQYF.

The chain joins TRBV5-4 to TRBJ2-2, with D perhaps matching TRBD2 (6 bases). Germline V lookup: CDR1 SGHNT, CDR2 YYREEE (reference sequence). This CDR3 comprises 14 residues. V lost 4 bases and J 5 bases, leaving 12 bases between the germline ends. The CDR3: CASSVGGETGELFF. CDR3 nucleotide sequence: TGTGCCAGCAGCGTGGGGGGAGAAACCGGGGAGCTGTTTTTT.

The CDR3 nucleotides are TGTGCCAGTAGTATTTATGGGGCAGAGACCCAGTACTTC. Its translation is CASSIYGAETQYF. The rearrangement joins TRBV19 to TRBJ2-5, with a tentative D call TRBD1 (5 bases). The CDR3 covers 13 residues. The V gene's germline CDR1 is LNHDA and CDR2 SQIVND (reference sequence). Trimming took 3 bases from V and 4 from J, leaving 9 bases between them. Drawing the rest from reference TRBV19 and TRBJ2-5, the complete variable domain is DGGITQSPKYLFRKEGQNVTLSCEQNLNHDAMYWYRQDPGQGLRLIYYSQIVNDFQKGDIAEGYSVSREKKESFPLTVTSAQKNPTAFYLCASSIYGAETQYFGPGTRLLVL.

The gene calls are TRBV1 and TRBJ2-3; TRBD2 reflects the table's D call only, with no check against the DNA. TRBV1 is an annotated pseudogene. The CDR3 extends over 17 amino acids. The CDR3 sequence: CTSSQDELAGDADTQYF. The CDR3, as DNA: TGCACCAGCAGCCAAGATGAACTAGCGGGAGATGCAGATACGCAGTATTTT.

This clone was detected once. The rearrangement uses TRBV28 and TRBJ2-3; the D gene is possibly TRBD2 (5 bases). Germline V gene lookup returns CDR1 MDHEN and CDR2 SYDVKM. Trimming took off 8 bases at V and 2 bases at J, with 11 bases between the two ends. The CDR3 loop spans 13 amino acids. This chain's CDR3 is CASRLSLTDTQYF. In DNA form, the CDR3 reads TGTGCCAGCCGACTAAGTCTCACAGATACGCAGTATTTT.

The chain joins TRBV29-1 to TRBJ1-3, with unresolved D. The CDR3 extends over 14 amino acids. V was trimmed by 4 bases and J by 7 bases, leaving 17 bases between them. Germline values: CDR1 SQVTM, CDR2 ANQGSEA. CDR3 amino acids: CSVGQTPRGNTIYF. CDR3 DNA sequence: TGCAGCGTTGGACAAACCCCGCGAGGCAACACCATATATTTT.

CDR3 DNA: TGTGCCAGCAGCGATTTGGGACAGGGCTATGGCTACACCTTC. This translates into CASSDLGQGYGYTF. The rearrangement links TRBV9 to TRBJ1-2, with 9 bases lining up with TRBD1. The CDR3 is 14 amino acids. The ends lost 3 bases at V and 4 bases at J; junction bases unmatched: 4. CDR1 and CDR2 from the germline V gene are SGDLS and YYNGEE.

V gene TRBV11-2 combines with J gene TRBJ1-1, with TRBD1 matching 9 bases. CDR1 SGHAT and CDR2 FQNNGV come from the germline V gene. CDR3 length: 14 amino acids. The junction had 3 bases not matched to a gene; V was cut back by 4 bases and J by 3 bases. The CDR3 loop is CASSSGQGHTEAFF. The CDR3 DNA sequence: TGTGCCAGCAGCTCGGGACAGGGTCACACTGAAGCTTTCTTT. Filled out from reference TRBV11-2 and TRBJ1-1, the complete variable domain reads EAGVAQSPRYKIIEKRQSVAFWCNPISGHATLYWYQQILGQGPKLLIQFQNNGVVDDSQLPKDRFSAERLKGVDSTLKIQPAKLEDSAVYLCASSSGQGHTEAFFGQGTRLTVV.

The chain links TRBV4-1 to TRBJ2-1; 9 bases map to TRBD2. CDR3 size: 18 residues. The V segment lost 6 bases and the J segment 4 bases; nucleotides outside the gene matches: 16. CDR1 is MGHRA, CDR2 YSYEKL, per germline. CDR3 in amino acids: CASSRIAGVRLGYNEQFF. The DNA of the CDR3 is TGCGCCAGCAGTCGCATAGCGGGAGTACGCTTAGGATACAATGAGCAGTTCTTC.

The chain joins TRBV9 to TRBJ1-5; 11 bases match TRBD1. With V trimmed by 0 bases and J by 6 bases, 2 bases remained unmatched. Germline V gene data show CDR1 as SGDLS and CDR2 as YYNGEE. CDR3 size: 15 residues. The CDR3 loop reads CASSVGTGGTQPQHF. The DNA of the CDR3 is TGTGCCAGCAGCGTAGGGACAGGGGGCACTCAGCCCCAGCATTTT.

The chain links TRBV21-1 to TRBJ1-2. TRBV21-1 is a pseudogene segment. CDR3 length: 15 amino acids. The CDR3 sequence is CASSKVGGPFYGYTF. Written as DNA, the CDR3 is TGTGCCAGCAGCAAAGTCGGCGGGCCCTTCTATGGCTACACCTTC.

The V call is TRBV10-3, the J call TRBJ2-2; 11 nucleotides match TRBD1. The ends lost 6 bases at V and 6 bases at J; junction bases unmatched: 3. The CDR3 contains 14 residues. The germline gives CDR1 ENHRY, CDR2 SYGVKD. CDR3 in amino acids: CAISGGQGAGELFF. CDR3 in DNA: TGTGCCATCAGCGGGGGACAGGGGGCCGGGGAGCTGTTTTTT.

The J gene is TRBJ2-1, the V gene TRBV11-2; a possible D gene is TRBD2 (6 bases). Germline-derived CDR1 and CDR2 are SGHAT and FQNNGV. The CDR3 consists of 17 residues. Trimming pared 5 bases from V and 6 bases from J, leaving 23 bases between. The CDR3 here is CASSRSGVGGYLNEQFF. In nucleotides, the CDR3 is TGTGCCAGCAGCAGAAGCGGCGTTGGGGGGTATCTCAATGAGCAGTTCTTC.

The rearrangement joins TRBV10-2 to TRBJ1-5; D is unclear. The V gene lost 1 base and the J gene lost 10 bases, with 8 bases spanning the gap. This CDR3 contains 12 residues. Germline CDR1 and CDR2: WSHSY and SAAADI. CDR3 residues: CASSEFRDPQHF. In DNA, the CDR3 is TGCGCCAGCAGTGAGTTCCGTGACCCCCAGCATTTT.

The V and J genes are TRBV7-2 and TRBJ2-2; D unresolved. CDR1 and CDR2 (germline): SGHTA, FQGNSA. The CDR3 totals 13 residues. V gave up 3 bases and J gave up 7 bases, with 9 bases separating them. This chain's CDR3 is CASSFSYGGELFF. In DNA, the CDR3 is TGTGCCAGCAGCTTTTCCTACGGCGGGGAGCTGTTTTTT. The full variable domain, its missing parts supplied by reference TRBV7-2 and TRBJ2-2, is GAGVSQSPSNKVTEKGKDVELRCDPISGHTALYWYRQSLGQGLEFLIYFQGNSAPDKSGLPSDRFSAERTGGSVSTLTIQRTQQEDSAVYLCASSFSYGGELFFGEGSRLTVL.

The V and J genes are TRBV10-3 and TRBJ2-2; no firm D call. V was clipped by 7 bases and J by 9 bases, with 21 bases between them. This CDR3 spans 15 amino acids. From germline, CDR1 is ENHRY and CDR2 SYGVKD. The CDR3 bases are TGTGCCATCACCCCCAGAAGGGCTCCGGTCCGGGAGCTGTTTTTT. This gives the protein CAITPRRAPVRELFF.

The CDR3 DNA is TGTGCCAGCAGTGAAGATGCACGGGAGCAGTACTTC. It is translated as CASSEDAREQYF. This sequence joins TRBV6-5 and TRBJ2-7; D is undetermined. The V and J ends lost 5 bases and 7 bases respectively, with 12 bases between them. Germline V gene sequence: CDR1 MNHEY, CDR2 SVGAGI. The CDR3 spans 12 residues.

The chain couples TRBV5-5 to TRBJ1-3; 7 positions agree with TRBD1. V lost 7 bases to trimming and J lost 0 bases; unmatched junction nucleotides: 4. This CDR3 contains 14 residues. The germline gives CDR1 SGHKS, CDR2 YYEKEE (reference sequence). CDR3 in DNA: TGTGCCAGCGGACGACAGGGCTCTGGAAACACCATATATTTT. This gives the protein CASGRQGSGNTIYF.

The chain is built from TRBV6-5 and TRBJ2-2; 8 bases are a match to TRBD1. CDR1 is MNHEY and CDR2 is SVGAGI in the germline V gene. The CDR3 runs to 15 residues. The junction had 8 bases not matched to a gene; V was cut back by 3 bases and J by 8 bases. The CDR3 sequence is CASSYYGQGRGELFF. CDR3 nucleotide sequence: TGTGCCAGCAGTTATTACGGACAGGGTAGGGGGGAGCTGTTTTTT.

The count of this clone is one. The J gene is TRBJ2-3, the V gene TRBV18, with D possibly being TRBD2 (6 bases). CDR1 is KGHSH and CDR2 is LQKENI in the germline V gene. The CDR3 is 15 residues long. V shed 3 bases and J shed 4 bases, with 14 bases lying between them. Here the CDR3 reads CASSPLSGGPDTQYF. As DNA, the CDR3 is TGTGCCAGCTCACCGTTGTCTGGAGGGCCAGATACGCAGTATTTT.

The rearrangement joins TRBV30 to TRBJ1-2; no definite D call. The CDR3 has 13 amino acids. Between the trimmed V and J ends, which lost 4 bases and 3 bases, there was a span of 12 bases. The V gene's germline CDR1 is GTSNPN and CDR2 SVGIG (reference sequence). CDR3 amino acids: CAWITSGHYGYTF. The CDR3 coding sequence is TGTGCCTGGATAACGTCAGGCCACTATGGCTACACCTTC.